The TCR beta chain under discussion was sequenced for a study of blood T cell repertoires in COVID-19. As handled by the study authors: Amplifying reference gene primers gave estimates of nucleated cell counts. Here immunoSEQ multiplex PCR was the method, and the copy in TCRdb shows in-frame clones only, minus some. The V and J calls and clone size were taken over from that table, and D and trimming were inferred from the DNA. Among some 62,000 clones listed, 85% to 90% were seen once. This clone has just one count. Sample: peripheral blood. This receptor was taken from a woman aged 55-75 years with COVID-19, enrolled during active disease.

CDR3 loop: CASSLDRNYGYTF. The CDR3 DNA sequence: TGTGCCAGCAGTTTAGACAGAAACTATGGCTACACCTTC. V gene TRBV12-3 or TRBV12-4 combines with J gene TRBJ1-2; no clear D gene. Trimming shortened V by 1 base and J by 2 bases, and 5 bases separated the two germline ends. This CDR3 is built from 13 residues.